This is a list of T cell receptor beta chains from one sample in a study of T cell responses to AZD1222 COVID-19 vaccine. The protocol was immunoSEQ multiplex PCR, while the TCRdb copy is restricted to in-frame clones and leaves out a portion. The sample has about 120,000 clones; about nine tenths are singletons. Sequences were derived from peripheral blood, sampled on day 0 of AZD1222 vaccination. The receptors were gathered from an adult in good health. CDR3s include the opening cysteine and the closing phenylalanine or tryptophan. The D gene is left open where the match is weak. Not all rows give a size; the values are once, few, many and, for expanded clones, a class.

size | J | length | V | D | DNA | CDR3
NA | TRBJ1-1 | 13 | TRBV6-5 | TRBD1 | TGTGCCAGCAGTCAACAGGGGGCCACTGAAGCTTTCTTT | CASSQQGATEAFF
NA | TRBJ2-7 | 16 | TRBV4-1 | TRBD2 | TGCGCCAGCAGCCAACTCGGGACTAGTCGAACCTACGAGCAGTACTTC | CASSQLGTSRTYEQYF
NA | TRBJ1-1 | 16 | TRBV28 | NA | TGTGCCAGCAGTTTTGCGGCAGGGTTGGGGTGGACTGAAGCTTTCTTT | CASSFAAGLGWTEAFF
few | TRBJ2-2 | 15 | TRBV19 | NA | TGTGCCAGTAGTCAGGGCTACAGGCCGCCCGGGGAGCTGTTTTTT | CASSQGYRPPGELFF
NA | TRBJ2-2 | 15 | TRBV11-2 | TRBD2 | TGTGCCAGCAGCCCTCGAGGCGGGGGCACCGGGGAGCTGTTTTTT | CASSPRGGGTGELFF
once | TRBJ2-7 | 13 | TRBV3-1/TRBV3-2 | NA | TGTGCCAGCAGGGTACAGGGAAGCTACGAGCAGTACTTC | CASRVQGSYEQYF
NA | TRBJ2-3 | 15 | TRBV2 | NA | TGTGCCAGCAGTGACCAGGGGCAGGGCACAGATACGCAGTATTTT | CASSDQGQGTDTQYF
NA | TRBJ2-3 | 14 | TRBV30 | NA | TGTGCCTGGAGTTCTGGGAAAGGCACAGATACGCAGTATTTT | CAWSSGKGTDTQYF
NA | TRBJ1-5 | 17 | TRBV4-1 | TRBD1 | TGCGCCAGCAGCCTCCTTGGGACAGGGTATAGCAATCAGCCCCAGCATTTT | CASSLLGTGYSNQPQHF
NA | TRBJ1-1 | 14 | TRBV7-2 | NA | TGTGCCAGCAGCTCCCCACACTGGAACACTGAAGCTTTCTTT | CASSSPHWNTEAFF
NA | TRBJ2-1 | 14 | TRBV5-1 | TRBD2 | TGCGCCAGCAGCCCGGGACTAGCTAAGTATGAGCAGTTCTTC | CASSPGLAKYEQFF
once | TRBJ1-5 | 17 | TRBV7-9 | NA | TGTGCCAGCAGCTTAGCGGGGGGCAGAAATAGCAATCAGCCCCAGCATTTT | CASSLAGGRNSNQPQHF
NA | TRBJ1-6 | 11 | TRBV2 | NA | TGTGCCAGCAGTGAATATTCACCCCTCCACTTT | CASSEYSPLHF
NA | TRBJ1-5 | 16 | TRBV16 | TRBD1 | TGTGCCAGCAGCCAAAGGGGGGGCAGGGGGATCCAGCCCCAGCATTTT | CASSQRGGRGIQPQHF
few | TRBJ2-5 | 11 | TRBV27 | NA | TGTGCCAGCAGTACGCAAGAGACCCAGTACTTC | CASSTQETQYF
NA | TRBJ2-2 | 17 | TRBV2 | NA | TGTGCCAGCAGTGAAATTCCGGGACACGGGAACACCGGGGAGCTGTTTTTT | CASSEIPGHGNTGELFF
NA | TRBJ2-2 | 15 | TRBV6-5 | TRBD1 | TGTGCCAGCAGAGATAGACAGGGGAACACCGGGGAGCTGTTTTTT | CASRDRQGNTGELFF
NA | TRBJ1-2 | 15 | TRBV10-3 | NA | TGTGCCATCAGTGAGTCGGGGGGCGCTGGCTATGGCTACACCTTC | CAISESGGAGYGYTF
NA | TRBJ1-1 | 16 | TRBV18 | NA | TGTGCCAGCTCACCAAACCCCGACATGCCCGGCTCTGAAGCTTTCTTT | CASSPNPDMPGSEAFF
once | TRBJ2-3 | 17 | TRBV19 | TRBD1 | TGTGCCAGTAGTATAACCGGGACAGATCATAACACAGATACGCAGTATTTT | CASSITGTDHNTDTQYF
NA | TRBJ1-6 | 18 | TRBV7-9 | TRBD1 | TGTGCCAGCAGCTCTGCTCAGGGGGGAAGCTCCTATAATTCACCCCTCCACTTT | CASSSAQGGSSYNSPLHF
NA | TRBJ1-2 | 12 | TRBV7-9 | NA | TGTGCCAGCAGCCGGGAGAACTATGGCTACACCTTC | CASSRENYGYTF
NA | TRBJ1-2 | 14 | TRBV5-8 | NA | TGTGCCAGCAGCTCCAGACGGGGGAACTATGGCTACACCTTC | CASSSRRGNYGYTF
NA | TRBJ1-6 | 19 | TRBV6-6 | NA | TGTGCCAGCAGTCCGGGGAATAAAAAGGGATCCCTTTGGAATTCACCCCTCCACTTT | CASSPGNKKGSLWNSPLHF
NA | TRBJ2-3 | 12 | TRBV29-1 | NA | TGCAGCGCTGTGGCTCTAACAGATACGCAGTATTTT | CSAVALTDTQYF